This entry is about one T cell receptor beta chain. Its antigen is not identified. V dropped 0 bases and J dropped 0; count of bases not matched to a gene: 2. CDR3 length: 16 residues. Looked up from germline, CDR1 is SGDLS and CDR2 is YYNGEE. Only in-frame clones appear in the TCRdb table, and some are missing; sequencing was by immunoSEQ multiplex PCR. This sample has 25,000 to 30,000 clones, with around 86% found just once. This entry comes from a study of T cells after posttransplantation cyclophosphamide. Study-level points and caveats: TRB clonality was highly associated with recipient CMV seropositivity and reactivation. Blood and skin or GI T cell repertoires showed limited TRB overlap.

The receptor was isolated from a man aged 50 to 60. The sequenced sample was PBMCs. This chain links TRBV9 with TRBJ1-4, with 7 bases matching TRBD1. CDR3 region: CASSVATGATNEKLFF. CDR3 nucleotides: TGTGCCAGCAGCGTAGCTACAGGGGCAACTAATGAAAAACTGTTTTTT. Full variable domain (outside the CDR3, taken from reference TRBV9 and TRBJ1-4): DSGVTQTPKHLITATGQRVTLRCSPRSGDLSVYWYQQSLDQGLQFLIQYYNGEERAKGNILERFSAQQFPDLHSELNLSSLELGDSALYFCASSVATGATNEKLFFGSGTQLSVL.